A selection of T cell receptor beta chains follows, all from one sample in a study of cytomegalovirus exposure and HLA in healthy donors. The assay was immunoSEQ multiplex PCR, and TCRdb's table has in-frame clones only and misses some. The table lists about 150,000 clones, over 80% of them singletons. Material for sequencing was PBMCs. These receptors were obtained from a man aged 35-49 years in good health and CMV-seronegative. Both conserved end residues are part of each CDR3. A D gene is named only where the DNA matches it firmly. Not every row has a clone size; where given, it reads once, few, many or a size class.

J: TRBJ1-2; size: -; V: TRBV7-8; D: -; DNA: TGTGCCAGCAGCTTAGGGCGCGGTGACTATGGCTACACCTTC; CDR3: CASSLGRGDYGYTF
J: TRBJ1-5; size: -; V: TRBV6-6; D: TRBD1; DNA: TGTGCCAGCAGTTACTGGGACAGGGAGAGGGGTCAGCCCCAGCATTTT; CDR3: CASSYWDRERGQPQHF
J: TRBJ2-2; size: -; V: TRBV11-1; D: -; DNA: TGTGCCAGCAGCTGGTCAGAGTTAACGGGGAACACCGGGGAGCTGTTTTTT; CDR3: CASSWSELTGNTGELFF
J: TRBJ1-3; size: -; V: TRBV20-1; D: -; DNA: TGCAGTGCTCGGCCGAGGGACACCATATATTTT; CDR3: CSARPRDTIYF
J: TRBJ1-4; size: -; V: TRBV4-1; D: TRBD1; DNA: TGCGCCAGCAGCCCGTTGGACAGGGATACTAATGAAAAACTGTTTTTT; CDR3: CASSPLDRDTNEKLFF
J: TRBJ1-4; size: few; V: TRBV7-9; D: TRBD1; DNA: TGTGCCAGCAGTGGGGGACAGAAGGAAAAACTGTTTTTT; CDR3: CASSGGQKEKLFF
J: TRBJ1-5; size: -; V: TRBV19; D: TRBD1; DNA: TGTGCCAGTACCGTCTCAGGGGGTGGAAGTCAGCCCCAGCATTTT; CDR3: CASTVSGGGSQPQHF
J: TRBJ2-5; size: -; V: TRBV5-1; D: -; DNA: TGCGCCAGCAGCTTGGGGTGGGGAGCTCAAGAGACCCAGTACTTC; CDR3: CASSLGWGAQETQYF
J: TRBJ1-6; size: -; V: TRBV27; D: TRBD1; DNA: TGTGCCAGCAGTTTAGAGGGGACAGGGTATTCACCCCTCCACTTT; CDR3: CASSLEGTGYSPLHF
J: TRBJ2-4; size: once; V: TRBV6-1; D: TRBD2; DNA: TGTGCCAGCAGTGCCCGAGGGCGGGAGGGTCTCAAAAACATTCAGTACTTC; CDR3: CASSARGREGLKNIQYF
J: TRBJ2-5; size: -; V: TRBV10-3; D: TRBD2; DNA: TGTGCCATCTCCGAGGGAGGGTTCCAAGAGACCCAGTACTTC; CDR3: CAISEGGFQETQYF
J: TRBJ2-3; size: -; V: TRBV29-1; D: TRBD2; DNA: TGCAGCGTGGGACTAGTCACAGATACGCAGTATTTT; CDR3: CSVGLVTDTQYF
J: TRBJ2-2; size: -; V: TRBV4-3; D: TRBD1; DNA: TGCGCCAGCAGCCAAGTAGGGACAGGGGGCATGGGCACCGGGGAGCTGTTTTTT; CDR3: CASSQVGTGGMGTGELFF
J: TRBJ2-5; size: -; V: TRBV28; D: TRBD1; DNA: TGTGCCAGCAGTTTATTGATAGGACAGGGGATTCAAGAGACCCAGTACTTC; CDR3: CASSLLIGQGIQETQYF
J: TRBJ1-3; size: -; V: TRBV19; D: -; DNA: TGTGCCAGTATCCCACAAAGCTCTGGAAACACCATATATTTT; CDR3: CASIPQSSGNTIYF